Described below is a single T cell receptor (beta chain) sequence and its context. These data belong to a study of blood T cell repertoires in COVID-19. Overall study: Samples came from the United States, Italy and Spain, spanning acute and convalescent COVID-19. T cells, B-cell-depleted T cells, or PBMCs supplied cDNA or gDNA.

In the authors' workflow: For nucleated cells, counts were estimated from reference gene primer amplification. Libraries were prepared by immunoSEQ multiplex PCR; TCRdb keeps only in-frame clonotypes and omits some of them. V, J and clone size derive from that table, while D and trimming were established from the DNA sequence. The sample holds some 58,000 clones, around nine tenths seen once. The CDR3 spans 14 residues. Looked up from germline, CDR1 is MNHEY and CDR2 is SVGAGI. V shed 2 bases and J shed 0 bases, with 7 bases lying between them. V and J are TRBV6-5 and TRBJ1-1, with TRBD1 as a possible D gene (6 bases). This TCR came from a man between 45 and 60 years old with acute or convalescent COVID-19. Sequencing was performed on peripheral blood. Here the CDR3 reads CASSYGGLNTEAFF. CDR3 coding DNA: TGTGCCAGCAGTTACGGGGGCTTGAACACTGAAGCTTTCTTT.